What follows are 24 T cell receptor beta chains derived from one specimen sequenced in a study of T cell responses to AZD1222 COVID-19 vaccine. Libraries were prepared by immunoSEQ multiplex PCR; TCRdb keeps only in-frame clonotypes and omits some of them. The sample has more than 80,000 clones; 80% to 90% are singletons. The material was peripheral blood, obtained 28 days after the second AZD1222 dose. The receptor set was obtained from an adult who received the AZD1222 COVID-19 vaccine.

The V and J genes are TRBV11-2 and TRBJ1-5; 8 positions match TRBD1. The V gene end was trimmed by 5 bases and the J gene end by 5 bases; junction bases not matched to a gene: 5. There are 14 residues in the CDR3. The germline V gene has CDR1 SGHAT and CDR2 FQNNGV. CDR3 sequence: CASSPSTGDQPQHF. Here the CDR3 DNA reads TGTGCCAGCAGCCCTTCGACAGGGGATCAGCCCCAGCATTTT.

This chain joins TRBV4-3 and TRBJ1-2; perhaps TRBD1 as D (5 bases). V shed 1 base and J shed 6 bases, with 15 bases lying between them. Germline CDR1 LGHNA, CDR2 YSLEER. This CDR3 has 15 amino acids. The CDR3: CASSQAVSRGHGYTF. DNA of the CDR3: TGCGCCAGCAGCCAAGCCGTGAGTAGGGGCCATGGCTACACCTTC.

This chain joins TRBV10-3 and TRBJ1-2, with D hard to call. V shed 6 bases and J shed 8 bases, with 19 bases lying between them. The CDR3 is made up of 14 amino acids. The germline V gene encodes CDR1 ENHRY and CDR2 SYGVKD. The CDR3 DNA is TGTGCCATCAGACCCCTGCGGAGGGCTTCGGGCTACACCTTC. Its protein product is CAIRPLRRASGYTF.

In DNA, the CDR3 is TGTGCCAGTAGTATAGAGGCTTCGACGGCAACAACTAATGAAAAACTGTTTTTT. Translating it yields CASSIEASTATTNEKLFF. The genes are TRBV19 and TRBJ1-4; D ambiguous. With 0 bases removed from V and 0 bases from J, the gap between germline ends came to 14 bases. This CDR3 region has 18 residues. Looked up from germline, CDR1 is LNHDA and CDR2 is SQIVND (reference sequence). The entire variable domain, with the rest obtained from reference TRBV19 and TRBJ1-4, is as follows: DGGITQSPKYLFRKEGQNVTLSCEQNLNHDAMYWYRQDPGQGLRLIYYSQIVNDFQKGDIAEGYSVSREKKESFPLTVTSAQKNPTAFYLCASSIEASTATTNEKLFFGSGTQLSVL.

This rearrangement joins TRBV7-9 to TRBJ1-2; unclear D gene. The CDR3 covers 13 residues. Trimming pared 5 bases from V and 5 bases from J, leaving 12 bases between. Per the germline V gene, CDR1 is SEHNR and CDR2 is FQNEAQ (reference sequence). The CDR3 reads CASSPTGNYGYTF. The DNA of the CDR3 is TGTGCCAGCAGCCCTACCGGGAATTATGGCTACACCTTC. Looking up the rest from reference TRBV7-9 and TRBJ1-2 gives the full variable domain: DTGVSQNPRHKITKRGQNVTFRCDPISEHNRLYWYRQTLGQGPEFLTYFQNEAQLEKSRLLSDRFSAERPKGSFSTLEIQRTEQGDSAMYLCASSPTGNYGYTFGSGTRLTVV.

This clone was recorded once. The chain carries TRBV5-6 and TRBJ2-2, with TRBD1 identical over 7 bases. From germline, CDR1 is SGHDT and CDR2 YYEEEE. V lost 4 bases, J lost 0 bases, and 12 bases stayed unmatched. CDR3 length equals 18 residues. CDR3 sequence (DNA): TGTGCCAGCAGCCGTCAGGGACAGACTTACGCGAACACCGGGGAGCTGTTTTTT. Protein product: CASSRQGQTYANTGELFF. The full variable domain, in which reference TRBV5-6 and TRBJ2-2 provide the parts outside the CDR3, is DAGVTQSPTHLIKTRGQQVTLRCSPKSGHDTVSWYQQALGQGPQFIFQYYEEEERQRGNFPDRFSGHQFPNYSSELNVNALLLGDSALYLCASSRQGQTYANTGELFFGEGSRLTVL.

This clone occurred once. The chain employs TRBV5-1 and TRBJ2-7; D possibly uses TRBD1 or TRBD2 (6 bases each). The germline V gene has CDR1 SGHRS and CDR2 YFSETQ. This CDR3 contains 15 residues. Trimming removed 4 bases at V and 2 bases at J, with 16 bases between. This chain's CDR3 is CASSPLSGAPYEQYF. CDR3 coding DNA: TGCGCCAGCAGCCCCCTTTCGGGGGCTCCCTACGAGCAGTACTTC.

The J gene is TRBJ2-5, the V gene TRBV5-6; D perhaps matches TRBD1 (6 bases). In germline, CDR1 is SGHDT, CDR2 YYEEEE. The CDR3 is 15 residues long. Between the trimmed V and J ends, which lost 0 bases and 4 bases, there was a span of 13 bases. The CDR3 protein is CASSLDAGARETQYF. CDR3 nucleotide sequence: TGTGCCAGCAGCTTGGACGCAGGGGCGCGAGAGACCCAGTACTTC.

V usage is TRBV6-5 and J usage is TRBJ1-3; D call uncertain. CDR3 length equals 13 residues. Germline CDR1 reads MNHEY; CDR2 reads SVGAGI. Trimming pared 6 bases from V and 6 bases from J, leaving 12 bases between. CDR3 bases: TGTGCCAGCAGGCGGGCTCATCAAAACACCATATATTTT. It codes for CASRRAHQNTIYF.

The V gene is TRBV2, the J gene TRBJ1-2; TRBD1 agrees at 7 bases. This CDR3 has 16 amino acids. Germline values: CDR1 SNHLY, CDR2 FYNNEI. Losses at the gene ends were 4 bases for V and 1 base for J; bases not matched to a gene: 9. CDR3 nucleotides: TGTGCCAGCAGTGCGTACAGGGGAAATCTTAACTATGGCTACACCTTC. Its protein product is CASSAYRGNLNYGYTF.

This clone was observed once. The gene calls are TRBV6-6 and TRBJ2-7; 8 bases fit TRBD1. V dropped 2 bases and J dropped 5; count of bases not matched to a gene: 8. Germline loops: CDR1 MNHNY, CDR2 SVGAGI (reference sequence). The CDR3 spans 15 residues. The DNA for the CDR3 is TGTGCCAGCAGTTACCCTCAGGGGGCTCAGGACGAGCAGTACTTC. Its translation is CASSYPQGAQDEQYF.

The CDR3 region is CASSLAGVPDQPQHF. CDR3 DNA sequence: TGCGCCAGCAGCTTAGCAGGGGTTCCGGATCAGCCCCAGCATTTT. This chain uses TRBV5-1 with TRBJ1-5; tentative D call: TRBD1 (6 bases). V lost 2 bases to trimming and J lost 5 bases, with 14 bases between them. CDR3 length equals 15 residues. The germline V gene has CDR1 SGHRS and CDR2 YFSETQ.

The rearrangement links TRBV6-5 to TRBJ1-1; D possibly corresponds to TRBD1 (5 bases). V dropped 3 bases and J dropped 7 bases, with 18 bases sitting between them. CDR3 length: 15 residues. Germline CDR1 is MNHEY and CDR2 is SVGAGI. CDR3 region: CASSYRGSAKVEAFF. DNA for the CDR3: TGTGCCAGCAGTTATAGGGGCTCGGCCAAGGTTGAAGCTTTCTTT.

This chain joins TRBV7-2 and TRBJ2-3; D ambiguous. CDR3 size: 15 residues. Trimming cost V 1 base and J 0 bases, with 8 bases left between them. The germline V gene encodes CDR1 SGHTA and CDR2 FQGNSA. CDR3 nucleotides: TGTGCCAGCAGCTTAGGACTCACTAGCACAGATACGCAGTATTTT. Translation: CASSLGLTSTDTQYF.

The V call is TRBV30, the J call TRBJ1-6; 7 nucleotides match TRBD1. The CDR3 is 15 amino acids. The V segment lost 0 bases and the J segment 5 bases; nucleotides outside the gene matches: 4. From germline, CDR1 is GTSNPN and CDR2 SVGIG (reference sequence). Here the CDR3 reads CAWSVRTGDNSPLHF. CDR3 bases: TGTGCCTGGAGTGTACGAACAGGGGATAATTCACCCCTCCACTTT.

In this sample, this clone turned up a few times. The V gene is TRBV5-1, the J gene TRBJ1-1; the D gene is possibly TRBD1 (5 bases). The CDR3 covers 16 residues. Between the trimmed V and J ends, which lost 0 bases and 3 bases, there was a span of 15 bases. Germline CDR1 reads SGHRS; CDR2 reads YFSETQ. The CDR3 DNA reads TGCGCCAGCAGCTTGGCCAACTTTGGGGCGTACACTGAAGCTTTCTTT. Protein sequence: CASSLANFGAYTEAFF. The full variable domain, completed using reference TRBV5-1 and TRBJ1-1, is KAGVTQTPRYLIKTRGQQVTLSCSPISGHRSVSWYQQTPGQGLQFLFEYFSETQRNKGNFPGRFSGRQFSNSRSEMNVSTLELGDSALYLCASSLANFGAYTEAFFGQGTRLTVV.

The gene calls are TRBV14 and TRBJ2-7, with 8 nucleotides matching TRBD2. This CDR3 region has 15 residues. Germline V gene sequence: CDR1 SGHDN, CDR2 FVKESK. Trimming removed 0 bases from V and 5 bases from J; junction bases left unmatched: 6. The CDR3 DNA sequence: TGTGCCAGCAGCCAAGATCCAGCGGGAGATGACGAGCAGTACTTC. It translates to CASSQDPAGDDEQYF.

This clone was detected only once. The CDR3 DNA reads as TGTGCCAGCAGTACAGGCAGGGGTTTAGCCAAAAACATTCAGTACTTC. Translation: CASSTGRGLAKNIQYF. This chain joins TRBV6-6 and TRBJ2-4, with TRBD1 as a possible D gene (6 bases). V was shortened by 5 bases and J by 0 bases, with 14 bases between the two germline ends. The CDR3 is made up of 16 amino acids. From germline, CDR1 is MNHNY and CDR2 SVGAGI (reference sequence).

CDR3 nucleotide sequence: TGCGCCAGCAGCCAAGCCCAAGACAGGGGAAGCGTAGGGTACCAAGAGACCCAGTACTTC. Residues: CASSQAQDRGSVGYQETQYF. The V call is TRBV4-1, the J call TRBJ2-5; TRBD1 matches 8 bases. This CDR3 comprises 20 residues. V lost 1 base, J lost 0 bases, and 16 bases stayed unmatched. Germline loops: CDR1 MGHRA, CDR2 YSYEKL.

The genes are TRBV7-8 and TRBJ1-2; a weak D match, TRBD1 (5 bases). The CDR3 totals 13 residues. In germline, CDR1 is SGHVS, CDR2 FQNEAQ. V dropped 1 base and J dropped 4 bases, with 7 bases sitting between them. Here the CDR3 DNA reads TGTGCCAGCAGCTTAGGACAGATCTATGGCTACACCTTC. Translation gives CASSLGQIYGYTF.

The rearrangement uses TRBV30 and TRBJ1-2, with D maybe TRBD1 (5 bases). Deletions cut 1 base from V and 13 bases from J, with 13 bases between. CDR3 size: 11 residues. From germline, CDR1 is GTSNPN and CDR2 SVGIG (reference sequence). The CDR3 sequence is CAWSAGMGLTF. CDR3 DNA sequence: TGTGCCTGGAGTGCAGGGATGGGGCTCACCTTC.

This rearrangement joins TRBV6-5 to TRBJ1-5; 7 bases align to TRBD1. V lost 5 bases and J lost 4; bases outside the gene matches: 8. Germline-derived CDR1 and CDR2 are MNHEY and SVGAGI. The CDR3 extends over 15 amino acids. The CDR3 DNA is TGTGCCAGCAGTCAAATAGGACAGGCGAATCAGCCCCAGCATTTT. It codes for CASSQIGQANQPQHF.

The CDR3 loop is CASSLREGRQGTDTQYF. The CDR3, as DNA: TGTGCCAGCAGCTTACGTGAGGGGCGCCAGGGCACAGATACGCAGTATTTT. The rearrangement joins TRBV7-2 to TRBJ2-3, with D tentatively TRBD1 or TRBD2 (5 bases each). Per germline, CDR1 SGHTA and CDR2 FQGNSA. The CDR3 runs to 17 residues. The germline V and J ends were trimmed by 2 bases and 1 base, with 16 bases remaining between them. The full variable domain, with the rest looked up from reference TRBV7-2 and TRBJ2-3, is GAGVSQSPSNKVTEKGKDVELRCDPISGHTALYWYRQSLGQGLEFLIYFQGNSAPDKSGLPSDRFSAERTGGSVSTLTIQRTQQEDSAVYLCASSLREGRQGTDTQYFGPGTRLTVL.

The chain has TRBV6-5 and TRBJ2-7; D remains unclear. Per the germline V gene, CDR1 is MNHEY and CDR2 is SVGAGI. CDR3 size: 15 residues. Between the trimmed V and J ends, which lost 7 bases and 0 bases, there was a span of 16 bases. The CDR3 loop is CASTWISSNSYEQYF. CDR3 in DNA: TGTGCCAGCACTTGGATCTCATCCAACTCCTACGAGCAGTACTTC.